These 18 T cell receptor beta chains came from one sample sequenced in a study of human T cells and chemical hapten exposure. Time point denoted: patch test 3, about 24 weeks after DPC sensitization. Noted treatment: therapeutic diphenylcyclopropenone sensitization with weekly scalp DPC. TCRdb re-analysed the RACE reads in MiXCR, keeping a single row per CDR3 protein. Of 150,000 to 200,000 distinct CDR3 sequences listed, about 25% are singletons. Sequencing was performed on whole blood, taken in connection with sensitization to the hapten diphenylcyclopropenone (DPC). The source is a woman between 40 and 50 years old with alopecia areata. Some clones in this sample may be carry-over from other donors' samples.

The chain uses TRBV7-6 and TRBJ2-2, with a weak D call TRBD2 (6 bases). V lost 1 base, J lost 0 bases, and 9 bases lay in between. The CDR3 loop spans 16 amino acids. From germline, CDR1 is SGHVS and CDR2 FNYEAQ. CDR3 sequence: CASSLVPGANTGELFF. The CDR3 DNA is TGTGCCAGCAGCTTAGTACCGGGAGCGAACACCGGGGAGCTGTTTTTT.

This clonotype was counted only a few times. The chain has TRBV7-9 and TRBJ2-7; D is ambiguous. This CDR3 is built from 13 residues. Germline values: CDR1 SEHNR, CDR2 FQNEAQ (reference sequence). Trimming removed 1 base at V and 2 bases at J, with 6 bases between. CDR3 DNA: TGTGCCAGCAGCTTAGTACAGCCCTACGAGCAGTACTTC. Translating it yields CASSLVQPYEQYF.

J is TRBJ2-1 and V is TRBV27; 8 bases line up with TRBD2. The CDR3 totals 13 residues. Germline V gene lookup returns CDR1 MNHEY and CDR2 SMNVEV (reference sequence). V was pared by 5 bases and J by 10 bases, with 7 bases of the junction left unmatched. The CDR3 reads CASSGYTSGEQFF. The CDR3 bases are TGTGCCAGCAGTGGTTATACTAGCGGCGAGCAGTTCTTC.

V usage is TRBV5-1 and J usage is TRBJ2-2; no firm D call. The CDR3 consists of 14 residues. Trimming stripped 1 base from V and 3 bases from J, with 7 bases between. Germline V gene lookup returns CDR1 SGHRS and CDR2 YFSETQ. CDR3 coding DNA: TGCGCCAGCAGCTTGCTCCTAGACACCGGGGAGCTGTTTTTT. Protein product: CASSLLLDTGELFF.

The V gene is TRBV6-5, the J gene TRBJ2-2; 7 nucleotides match TRBD2. J lost 6 bases, V lost 6 bases, and 4 bases had no gene match. There are 13 residues in the CDR3. Per germline, CDR1 MNHEY and CDR2 SVGAGI. CDR3 in DNA: TGTGCCAGCAGATTGCTAGCGGCCGGGGAGCTGTTTTTT. Translating it yields CASRLLAAGELFF.

This clonotype appeared a few times. This likely comes from a read error, as the CDR3 has no conserved phenylalanine or tryptophan at its end. The limits of the CDR3 on the DNA are not certain, so only TCRdb's listed CDR3 is given. V gene TRBV10-3 combines with J gene TRBJ2-7; the table's D call of TRBD1 was not tested on the DNA. Germline CDR1 is ENHRY and CDR2 is SYGVKD. The CDR3 totals 9 residues, both ends included. CDR3 amino acids: CATYGQGRL.

V usage is TRBV9 and J usage is TRBJ2-2, with TRBD1 as a possible D gene (6 bases). This CDR3 is built from 16 residues. V was shortened by 0 bases and J by 6 bases, with 15 bases between the two germline ends. The germline gives CDR1 SGDLS, CDR2 YYNGEE. The CDR3, as DNA: TGTGCCAGCAGCGTAGATCTCAGGGGACGACCCGGGGAGCTGTTTTTT. Translation: CASSVDLRGRPGELFF.

This chain connects TRBV6-6 to TRBJ2-5; possibly TRBD1 for D (6 bases). The CDR3 has 16 amino acids. Trimming removed 0 bases at V and 2 bases at J, with 13 bases between. Germline V gene sequence: CDR1 MNHNY, CDR2 SVGAGI (reference sequence). CDR3 sequence (DNA): TGTGCCAGCAGTTACTCGGCCAGGGGAAGGCAAGAGACCCAGTACTTC. As protein: CASSYSARGRQETQYF.

The DNA of the CDR3 is TGCAGTGTAAAGAGGCTAGCGGACACAGATACGCAGTATTTT. Its translation is CSVKRLADTDTQYF. The chain couples TRBV20-1 to TRBJ2-3; 7 nucleotides align to TRBD2. Trimming at V came to 7 bases and at J to 2 bases, leaving 9 bases not matched to a gene. This CDR3 comprises 14 residues. The germline V gene encodes CDR1 DFQATT and CDR2 SNEGSKA (reference sequence).

This clonotype has a handful of counts. This chain links TRBV20-1 with TRBJ2-3, with D possibly TRBD1 on 6 matching bases. Germline V gene data show CDR1 as DFQATT and CDR2 as SNEGSKA (reference sequence). V dropped 5 bases and J dropped 8 bases, with 20 bases sitting between them. The CDR3 loop spans 14 amino acids. Here the CDR3 DNA reads TGCAGTGCTCCCCCCGGACAGAGTGGGGCTACGCAGTATTTT. Amino acids: CSAPPGQSGATQYF.

The chain couples TRBV7-2 to TRBJ2-1; 8 bases align to TRBD2. The CDR3 is 17 residues long. Per germline, CDR1 SGHTA and CDR2 FQGNSA. J gave up 7 bases and V 4 bases, and 15 bases lay outside the gene matches. CDR3 coding DNA: TGTGCCAGCAGCTCACGCCCGGTGCTAGCGGGTCCTAATGAGCAGTTCTTC. Translation: CASSSRPVLAGPNEQFF.

Many counts were recorded for this clonotype. DNA of the CDR3: TGTGCCAGCAGTTACTCGGTCGTGACGGCAGGGAGCACAGATACGCAGTATTTT. Translation gives CASSYSVVTAGSTDTQYF. The chain couples TRBV6-2 or TRBV6-3 to TRBJ2-3; perhaps TRBD1 as D (5 bases). The germline V gene encodes CDR1 MNHEY and CDR2 SVGEGT. Trimming cost V 0 bases and J 0 bases, with 16 bases left between them. The CDR3 is 18 residues long.

The genes are TRBV29-1 and TRBJ1-2; D is ambiguous. With 0 bases removed from V and 7 bases from J, the gap between germline ends came to 12 bases. Germline V gene data show CDR1 as SQVTM and CDR2 as ANQGSEA. The length of the CDR3 is 13 residues. The CDR3 bases are TGCAGCGTTGAAGAAGGAGGCCTGGCTGGCTACACCTTC. Protein product: CSVEEGGLAGYTF.

This clonotype was recorded a few times. The chain is built from TRBV28 and TRBJ2-7, with D hard to call. This CDR3 region has 15 residues. Trimming took 5 bases from V and 3 from J, leaving 17 bases between them. Germline CDR1 MDHEN, CDR2 SYDVKM. The CDR3, as DNA: TGTGCCAGCAGTCGAAGCCCTGACGGTCGCTACGAGCAGTACTTC. This sequence encodes CASSRSPDGRYEQYF.

The table lists this clonotype with a few counts. V usage is TRBV10-3 and J usage is TRBJ1-1, with D maybe TRBD1 (5 bases). V lost 2 bases to trimming and J lost 1 base, with 11 bases between them. Germline assignment: CDR1 ENHRY and CDR2 SYGVKD. The CDR3 totals 15 residues. The CDR3 sequence is CAISERDGENTEAFF. CDR3 coding DNA: TGTGCCATCAGTGAGAGGGACGGTGAGAACACTGAAGCTTTCTTT.

The gene calls are TRBV5-5 and TRBJ1-2; D remains ambiguous. The germline gives CDR1 SGHKS, CDR2 YYEKEE (reference sequence). The V gene lost 3 bases and the J gene lost 8 bases, with 14 bases spanning the gap. The CDR3 consists of 13 residues. The CDR3 loop is CASSYSDLSGYTF. For the CDR3, the DNA is TGTGCCAGCAGCTATTCAGACTTGAGCGGCTACACCTTC.

This chain joins TRBV7-2 and TRBJ2-7, with TRBD1 matching 7 bases. V gave up 5 bases and J gave up 7 bases; unmatched junction bases: 11. Germline CDR1 SGHTA, CDR2 FQGNSA. There are 14 residues in the CDR3. The CDR3 DNA reads as TGTGCCAGCAGCCGGGCAGGGACAGTACAAGAGCAGTACTTC. The encoded protein is CASSRAGTVQEQYF.

This clonotype turned up a few times. The rearrangement links TRBV18 to TRBJ2-5, with D hard to call. Trimming took off 0 bases at V and 5 bases at J, with 10 bases between the two ends. Germline CDR1 KGHSH, CDR2 LQKENI. The CDR3 loop spans 14 amino acids. This CDR3 is CASSPPSERETQYF. Here the CDR3 DNA reads TGTGCCAGCTCACCACCCTCGGAGAGGGAGACCCAGTACTTC.